This TCR beta chain came from a study of blood T cell repertoires in COVID-19. The CDR3 has 14 amino acids. Germline assignment: CDR1 MNHEY and CDR2 SVGAGI. Data came from immunoSEQ multiplex PCR; TCRdb stores just in-frame clones and leaves some out. The sample holds about 120,000 clones, 90% seen once. This sequence joins TRBV6-5 and TRBJ1-4; D call uncertain. This receptor was obtained from a woman between 55 and 75 years old with COVID-19, enrolled during active disease. The source material was peripheral blood. The CDR3 region has the DNA TGTGCAACCGCCCGCAGAGGGTATAATGAAAAACTGTTTTTT. Protein sequence: CATARRGYNEKLFF.